This T cell receptor beta chain was obtained from a study of cytomegalovirus exposure and HLA in healthy donors. PCR involved 60 Vbeta and 13 Jbeta primers. Libraries were prepared by immunoSEQ multiplex PCR; TCRdb keeps only in-frame clonotypes and omits some of them. Of around 190,000 clones listed, over 70% are singletons. Study-wide findings and caveats: A later analysis by the authors found several of the most significant clusters apparently linked to common viral pathogens. Rarity marked most TCR sequences, yet some public TCRs occurred in many donors.

As to this clone: What it recognizes is unknown.

From germline, CDR1 is DFQATT and CDR2 SNEGSKA (reference sequence). The V end was cut by 6 bases, the J end by 7 bases, with 10 bases between. This CDR3 comprises 10 residues. Material for sequencing was PBMCs. This sequence was found in a man in his forties in good health and CMV-seropositive. This chain connects TRBV20-1 to TRBJ2-7, with D uncertain. CDR3 in DNA: TGCAGTGCCAGGAAAGTAGAGCAGTACTTC. It codes for CSARKVEQYF.